This T cell receptor beta chain was recovered during a study of T cells after yellow fever vaccination. TCRdb re-analysed the 5' RACE reads in MiXCR, keeping a single row per CDR3 protein. The top ten clones hold 30% to 50% of a sample with 100,000 to 150,000 distinct CDR3 sequences, roughly 8.2% of them seen once. Only a few counts were recorded for this clonotype. This receptor was taken from a man between 18 and 35 years old who received the YFV17D yellow fever vaccine. The source was CD8+ T cells sorted from PBMCs, collected on the day of the yellow fever booster vaccination.

The CDR3, as DNA: TGTGCCAGCAGTTACTTCCGCAATGAGCAGTTCTTC. Residues: CASSYFRNEQFF. This chain connects TRBV6-2 or TRBV6-3 to TRBJ2-1, with unresolved D. CDR3 length: 12 residues. Germline CDR1 MNHEY, CDR2 SVGEGT. With 1 base removed from V and 6 bases from J, the gap between germline ends came to 4 bases.